This TCR beta chain derives from a study of T cell changes during pregnancy in multiple sclerosis. CDR1 and CDR2 (germline): MNHEY, SVGAGI. This CDR3 is 15 amino acids long. Between the trimmed V and J ends, which lost 0 bases and 0 bases, there was a span of 8 bases. The protocol was immunoSEQ multiplex PCR, while the TCRdb copy is restricted to in-frame clones and leaves out a portion. Found here are roughly 87,000 clones, 93% of them singletons; the top ten hold around 1.4%. Sequenced here: peripheral blood, sampled in the third trimester of pregnancy. This TCR was sampled from a female donor in good health, enrolled as a control in a pregnancy study. The chain carries TRBV6-5 and TRBJ1-1; TRBD1 might be the D (5 bases). The CDR3 region has the DNA TGTGCCAGCAGTTACTCGCAGGGATTGAACACTGAAGCTTTCTTT. This translates into CASSYSQGLNTEAFF.